Listed here is a single T cell receptor (beta chain). Its matching antigen is unknown. The sample originates from a study of cytomegalovirus exposure and HLA in healthy donors. Across the whole study: The same platform was used for the 90 to 150 validation repertoires and the roughly 700 first-cohort repertoires, a later analysis reported.

Assay used: immunoSEQ multiplex PCR; TCRdb lists only in-frame clones, some missing. The sample has 170,000 or so clones, about 80% seen once. This CDR3 comprises 14 residues. The germline gives CDR1 SGHTA, CDR2 FQGNSA. Germline trimming cut 5 bases from V and 0 bases from J; bases unmatched to any gene: 3. Study results and caveats: The classifier was said to identify cytomegalovirus status with high specificity and sensitivity. Cytomegalovirus-associated TCR beta chains were listed, numbering under 200.

The V and J genes are TRBV7-2 and TRBJ1-1; 7 bases are a match to TRBD1. The source material was PBMCs. This sequence was found in a woman aged 18-29 years in good health and CMV-seropositive. In DNA form, the CDR3 reads TGTGCCAGCAGCCCCGGACAGGTGAACACTGAAGCTTTCTTT. Translated: CASSPGQVNTEAFF.